One and the same sample provided the 8 T cell receptor beta chains below, sequenced in a study of blood T cell repertoires in COVID-19. This table comes from immunoSEQ multiplex PCR, and its TCRdb copy is limited to in-frame clones, with some not included. Found here are more than 300,000 clones, roughly 80% of them singletons; the top ten hold less than 6%. The specimen was PBMCs or T cells enriched from blood (not recorded which). The source of these receptors is a woman aged 45-65 years who had recovered from COVID-19.

This clone was picked up one time. This chain joins TRBV4-1 and TRBJ2-7, with 11 bases matching TRBD1. Germline loops: CDR1 MGHRA, CDR2 YSYEKL. This CDR3 comprises 16 residues. The V gene end was trimmed by 4 bases and the J gene end by 3 bases; junction bases not matched to a gene: 8. The CDR3 bases are TGCGCCAGCAGCCCAACTCCGGGACAGGGGGGCTACGAGCAGTACTTC. Amino acids: CASSPTPGQGGYEQYF.

The V and J genes are TRBV30 and TRBJ2-3; 13 bases align to TRBD2. V was pared by 8 bases and J by 2 bases, with 10 bases of the junction left unmatched. The CDR3 runs to 16 residues. Looked up from germline, CDR1 is GTSNPN and CDR2 is SVGIG (reference sequence). This CDR3 is CATLAGGRLYTDTQYF. The CDR3 DNA sequence: TGTGCCACACTAGCGGGAGGGCGTCTTTACACAGATACGCAGTATTTT.

V is TRBV27 and J is TRBJ1-5; no reliable D call. The CDR3 totals 14 residues. V was cut by 6 bases and J by 0 bases, with 9 bases left in between. Germline V gene lookup returns CDR1 MNHEY and CDR2 SMNVEV (reference sequence). CDR3 protein: CASRKHASNQPQHF. The CDR3 nucleotides are TGTGCCAGCAGAAAACACGCTAGCAATCAGCCCCAGCATTTT.

The chain has TRBV12-3 or TRBV12-4 and TRBJ1-5; D gene ambiguous. V was pared by 5 bases and J by 10 bases, with 12 bases between. This CDR3 region has 12 residues. DNA of the CDR3: TGTGCCAGCAGTCACCCCTCCGGTCCCCAGCATTTT. Translating it yields CASSHPSGPQHF.

The J gene is TRBJ1-4, the V gene TRBV9; D is ambiguous. CDR3 size: 14 residues. Trimming shortened V by 4 bases and J by 4 bases, and 11 bases separated the two germline ends. The germline V gene has CDR1 SGDLS and CDR2 YYNGEE. CDR3 DNA: TGTGCCAGCAGCCCCGGGTCTCTTAATGAAAAACTGTTTTTT. This codes for CASSPGSLNEKLFF. Drawing the rest from reference TRBV9 and TRBJ1-4, the complete variable domain is DSGVTQTPKHLITATGQRVTLRCSPRSGDLSVYWYQQSLDQGLQFLIQYYNGEERAKGNILERFSAQQFPDLHSELNLSSLELGDSALYFCASSPGSLNEKLFFGSGTQLSVL.

This sequence joins TRBV4-2 and TRBJ1-3, with a tentative D call TRBD1 (5 bases). Deletions cut 7 bases from V and 3 bases from J, with 10 bases between. The CDR3 is made up of 13 amino acids. Per the germline V gene, CDR1 is LGHNA and CDR2 is YNFKEQ. DNA of the CDR3: TGTGCCAGCACCCCCCAGGGTGGAAACACCATATATTTT. Its protein is CASTPQGGNTIYF.

V gene TRBV30 combines with J gene TRBJ1-2; D remains ambiguous. V lost 0 bases and J 1 base, leaving 9 bases between the germline ends. Germline V gene data show CDR1 as GTSNPN and CDR2 as SVGIG (reference sequence). This CDR3 has 14 residues. As DNA, the CDR3 is TGTGCCTGGAGTGTTTGGGGAGTTAACTATGGCTACACCTTC. Translated, it gives CAWSVWGVNYGYTF.

J is TRBJ1-4 and V is TRBV4-1, with unresolved D. Germline V CDR1 and CDR2: MGHRA, YSYEKL. The CDR3 runs to 14 residues. V lost 3 bases, J lost 0 bases, and 5 bases lay in between. CDR3 region: CASSQTTTNEKLFF. In DNA form, the CDR3 reads TGCGCCAGCAGCCAGACAACAACTAATGAAAAACTGTTTTTT.